This T cell receptor beta chain was captured by sequencing in a study of T cells in Graves' hyperthyroidism and ophthalmopathy. Study-wide background: Blood from the periphery was taken at initial diagnosis, before any treatment. Whole-study results and caveats: The model forecast ophthalmopathy, anticipating it by a median roughly 6.5 months before onset.

This clonotype was observed at least ten times. No antigen is known for it. Template material for amplifying TCR beta CDR3 regions consisted of RNA transcripts. HTBI primers were employed in a first-round RT-PCR of the TCR CDR3. From the multiplex PCR reads, TCRdb called clonotypes with MiXCR, one entry per CDR3 protein. The sample has roughly 240,000 distinct CDR3 sequences; roughly a quarter are singletons. This CDR3 comprises 14 residues. The germline gives CDR1 MNHNS, CDR2 SASEGT. Trimming cost V 5 bases and J 7 bases; bases outside gene matches: 7. This receptor was identified in a woman aged 40 to 50 with Graves' ophthalmopathy. This rearrangement joins TRBV6-1 to TRBJ1-5; the match to TRBD1 covers 8 bases. Sequencing was performed on blood. The CDR3 DNA reads TGTGCCAGCAGTCAAGGACAGGGAACCCAGCCCCAGCATTTT. Translating it yields CASSQGQGTQPQHF.